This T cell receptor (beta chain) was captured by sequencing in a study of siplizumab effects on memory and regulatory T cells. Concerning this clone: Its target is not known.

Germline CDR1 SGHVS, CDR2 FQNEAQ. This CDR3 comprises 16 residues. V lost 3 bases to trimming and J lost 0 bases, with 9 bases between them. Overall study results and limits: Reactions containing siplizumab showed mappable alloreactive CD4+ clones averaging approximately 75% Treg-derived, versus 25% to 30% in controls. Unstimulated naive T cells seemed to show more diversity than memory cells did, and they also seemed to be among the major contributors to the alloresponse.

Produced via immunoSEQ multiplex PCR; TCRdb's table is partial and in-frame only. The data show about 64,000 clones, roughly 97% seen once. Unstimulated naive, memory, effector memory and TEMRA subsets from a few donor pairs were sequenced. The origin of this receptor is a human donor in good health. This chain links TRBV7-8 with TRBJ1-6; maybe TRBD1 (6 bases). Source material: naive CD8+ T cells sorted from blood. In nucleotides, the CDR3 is TGTGCCAGCAGCTTTGACAGGAGCTCCTATAATTCACCCCTCCACTTT. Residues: CASSFDRSSYNSPLHF.